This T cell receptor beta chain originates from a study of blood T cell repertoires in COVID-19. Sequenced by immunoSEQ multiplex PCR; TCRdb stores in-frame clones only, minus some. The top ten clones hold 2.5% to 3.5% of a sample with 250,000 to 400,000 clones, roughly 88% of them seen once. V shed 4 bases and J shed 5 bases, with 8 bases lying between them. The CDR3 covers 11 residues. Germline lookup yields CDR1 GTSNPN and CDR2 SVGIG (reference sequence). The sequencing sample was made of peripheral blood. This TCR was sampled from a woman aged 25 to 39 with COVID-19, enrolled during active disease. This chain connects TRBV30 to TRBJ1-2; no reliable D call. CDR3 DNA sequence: TGTGCCTGGAAACAGAAATATGGCTACACCTTC. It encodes CAWKQKYGYTF.